The clone carrying this T cell receptor (beta chain) appeared a few times. The antigen remains undetermined. TCRdb redid the calling of the RT-PCR reads with MiXCR, one entry per CDR3 protein. This table has a few hundred thousand distinct CDR3 sequences, 9.5% to 12% appearing once. The data belong to a study of response to subunit inactivated influenza vaccine. Notes on the study in general: Seasonal influenza vaccination, on each occasion, was suggested by the authors to recruit few new T cells.

Specimen: PBMCs from blood, collected 40 to 50 days after vaccination. This TCR was recovered from a man aged 50-60 years who received an inactivated influenza vaccine.

The CDR3 reads CSARTSGGRQETQYF. In nucleotides, the CDR3 is TGCAGTGCCAGGACTAGCGGGGGTCGCCAAGAGACCCAGTACTTC. The chain carries TRBV20-1 and TRBJ2-5, with 13 nucleotides matching TRBD2. Germline V CDR1 and CDR2: DFQATT, SNEGSKA (reference sequence). This CDR3 contains 15 residues. V dropped 6 bases and J dropped 1; count of bases not matched to a gene: 5.